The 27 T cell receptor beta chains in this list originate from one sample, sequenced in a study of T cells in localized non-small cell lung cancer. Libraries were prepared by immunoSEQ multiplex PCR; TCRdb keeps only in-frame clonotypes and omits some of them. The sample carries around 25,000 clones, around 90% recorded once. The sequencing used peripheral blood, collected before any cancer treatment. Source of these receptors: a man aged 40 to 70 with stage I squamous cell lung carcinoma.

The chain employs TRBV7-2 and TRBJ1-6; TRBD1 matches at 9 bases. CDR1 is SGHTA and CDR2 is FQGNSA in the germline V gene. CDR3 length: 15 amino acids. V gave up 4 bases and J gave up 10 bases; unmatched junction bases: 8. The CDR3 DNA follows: TGTGCCAGCAGCTCCCGAACAGGGGGCGAATCACCCCTCCACTTT. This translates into CASSSRTGGESPLHF.

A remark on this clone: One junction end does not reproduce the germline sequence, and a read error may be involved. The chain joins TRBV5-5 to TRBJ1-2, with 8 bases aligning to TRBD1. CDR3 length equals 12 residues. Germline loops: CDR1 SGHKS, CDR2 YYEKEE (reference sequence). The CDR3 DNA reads TGTGCCAGCAGCTTGGCGACGACAGGGGCTCTCTTC. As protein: CASSLATTGALF.

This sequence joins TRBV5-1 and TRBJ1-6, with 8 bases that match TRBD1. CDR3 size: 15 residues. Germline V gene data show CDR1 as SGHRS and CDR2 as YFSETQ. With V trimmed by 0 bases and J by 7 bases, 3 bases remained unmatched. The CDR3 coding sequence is TGCGCCAGCAGCTTGGGTGCAGGGGGCAATTCACCCCTCCACTTT. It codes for CASSLGAGGNSPLHF.

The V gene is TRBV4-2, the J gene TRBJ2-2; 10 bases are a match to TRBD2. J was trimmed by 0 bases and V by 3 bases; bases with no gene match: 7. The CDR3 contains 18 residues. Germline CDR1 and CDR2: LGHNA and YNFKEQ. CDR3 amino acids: CASSQGPLAGANTGELFF. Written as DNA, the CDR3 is TGTGCCAGCAGCCAGGGGCCTCTAGCGGGGGCGAACACCGGGGAGCTGTTTTTT.

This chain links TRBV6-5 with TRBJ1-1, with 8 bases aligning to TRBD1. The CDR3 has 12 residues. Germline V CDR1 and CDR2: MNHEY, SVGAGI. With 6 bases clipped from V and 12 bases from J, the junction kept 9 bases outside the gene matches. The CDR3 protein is CASSHGQGRTFF. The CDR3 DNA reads TGTGCCAGCAGCCACGGACAGGGTCGAACTTTCTTT.

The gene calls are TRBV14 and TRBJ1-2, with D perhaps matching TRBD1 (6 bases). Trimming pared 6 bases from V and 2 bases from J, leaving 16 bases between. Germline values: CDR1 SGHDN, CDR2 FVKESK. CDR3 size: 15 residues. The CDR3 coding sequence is TGTGCCAGCAGTATAATACAGGGTTGGAACTATGGCTACACCTTC. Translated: CASSIIQGWNYGYTF. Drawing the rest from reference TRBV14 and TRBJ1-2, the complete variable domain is EAGVTQFPSHSVIEKGQTVTLRCDPISGHDNLYWYRRVMGKEIKFLLHFVKESKQDESGMPNNRFLAERTGGTYSTLKVQPAELEDSGVYFCASSIIQGWNYGYTFGSGTRLTVV.

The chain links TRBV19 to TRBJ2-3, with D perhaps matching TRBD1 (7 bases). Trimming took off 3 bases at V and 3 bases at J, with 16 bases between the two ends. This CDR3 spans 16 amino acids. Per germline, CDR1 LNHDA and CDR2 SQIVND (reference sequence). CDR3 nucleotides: TGTGCCAGTAGTATGAGCCGGGGGACAGAGACAGATACGCAGTATTTT. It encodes CASSMSRGTETDTQYF.

For the CDR3, the DNA is TGTGCCAGCAGTTCAAAGACAGGGGCGTACTACAATGAGCAGTTCTTC. This translates into CASSSKTGAYYNEQFF. This chain uses TRBV5-4 with TRBJ2-1, with 8 bases lining up with TRBD1. The junction had 10 bases not matched to a gene; V was cut back by 5 bases and J by 3 bases. Germline V gene lookup returns CDR1 SGHNT and CDR2 YYREEE (reference sequence). CDR3 length: 16 residues.

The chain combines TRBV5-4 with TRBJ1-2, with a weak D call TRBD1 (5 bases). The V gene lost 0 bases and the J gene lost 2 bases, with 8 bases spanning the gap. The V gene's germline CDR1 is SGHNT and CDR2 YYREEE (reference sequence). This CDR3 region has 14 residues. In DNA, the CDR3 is TGTGCCAGCAGCTTGGAACAGGACAACTATGGCTACACCTTC. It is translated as CASSLEQDNYGYTF.

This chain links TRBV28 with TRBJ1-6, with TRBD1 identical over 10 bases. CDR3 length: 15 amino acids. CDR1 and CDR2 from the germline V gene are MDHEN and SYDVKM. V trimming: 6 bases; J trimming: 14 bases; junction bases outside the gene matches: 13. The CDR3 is CASSPTTGGPSTLHF. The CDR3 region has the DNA TGTGCCAGCAGCCCTACGACAGGGGGCCCCTCCACCCTCCACTTT.

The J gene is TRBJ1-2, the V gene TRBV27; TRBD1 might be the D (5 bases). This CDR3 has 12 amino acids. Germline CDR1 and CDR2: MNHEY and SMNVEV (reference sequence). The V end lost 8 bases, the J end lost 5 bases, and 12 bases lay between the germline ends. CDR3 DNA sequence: TGTGCCAGCTCAGGGAAAGAATATGGCTACACCTTC. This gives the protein CASSGKEYGYTF.

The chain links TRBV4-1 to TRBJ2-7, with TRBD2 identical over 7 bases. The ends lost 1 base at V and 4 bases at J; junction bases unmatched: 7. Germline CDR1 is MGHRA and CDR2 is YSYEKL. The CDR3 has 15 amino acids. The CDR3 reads CASSQVASGIYEQYF. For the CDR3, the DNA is TGCGCCAGCAGCCAAGTAGCTAGCGGAATTTACGAGCAGTACTTC.

CDR3 loop: CAISGDRVSSGNTIYF. Written as DNA, the CDR3 is TGTGCCATCAGTGGTGACAGGGTGAGCTCTGGAAACACCATATATTTT. This sequence joins TRBV10-3 and TRBJ1-3, with TRBD1 identical over 7 bases. The CDR3 totals 16 residues. Germline V gene data show CDR1 as ENHRY and CDR2 as SYGVKD. V lost 4 bases to trimming and J lost 0 bases; unmatched junction nucleotides: 6.

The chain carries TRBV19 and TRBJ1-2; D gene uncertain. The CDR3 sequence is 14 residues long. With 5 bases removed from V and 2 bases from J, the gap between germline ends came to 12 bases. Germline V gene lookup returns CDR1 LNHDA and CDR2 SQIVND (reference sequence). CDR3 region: CASSLGSSNYGYTF. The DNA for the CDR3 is TGTGCCAGTAGTCTCGGATCTTCCAACTATGGCTACACCTTC.

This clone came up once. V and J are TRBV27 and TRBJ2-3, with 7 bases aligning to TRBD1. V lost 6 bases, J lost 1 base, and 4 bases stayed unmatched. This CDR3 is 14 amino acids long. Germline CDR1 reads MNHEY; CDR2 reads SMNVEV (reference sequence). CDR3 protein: CASRAQGGTDTQYF. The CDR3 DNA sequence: TGTGCCAGCAGAGCCCAGGGGGGCACAGATACGCAGTATTTT.

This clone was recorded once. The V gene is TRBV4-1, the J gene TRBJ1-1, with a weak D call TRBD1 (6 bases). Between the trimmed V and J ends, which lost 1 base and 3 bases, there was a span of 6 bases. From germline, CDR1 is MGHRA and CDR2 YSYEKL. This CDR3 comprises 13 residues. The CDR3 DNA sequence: TGCGCCAGCAGCCAAGGGACAGACACTGAAGCTTTCTTT. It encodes CASSQGTDTEAFF.

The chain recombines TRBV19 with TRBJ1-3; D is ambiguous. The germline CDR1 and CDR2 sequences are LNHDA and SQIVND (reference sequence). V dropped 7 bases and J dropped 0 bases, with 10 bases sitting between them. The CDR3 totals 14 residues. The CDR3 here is CASKIRVSGNTIYF. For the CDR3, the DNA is TGTGCCAGTAAGATCCGGGTCTCTGGAAACACCATATATTTT.

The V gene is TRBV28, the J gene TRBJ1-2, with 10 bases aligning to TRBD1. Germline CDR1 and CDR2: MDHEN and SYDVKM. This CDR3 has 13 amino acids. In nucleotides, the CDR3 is TGTGCTTGCACCCGGACAGGGGGCTATGGCTACACCTTC. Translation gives CACTRTGGYGYTF.

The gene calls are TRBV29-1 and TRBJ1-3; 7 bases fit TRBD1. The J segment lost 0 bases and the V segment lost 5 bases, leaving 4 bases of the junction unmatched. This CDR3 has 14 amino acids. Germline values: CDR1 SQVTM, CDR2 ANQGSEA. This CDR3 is CSVSTGPSGNTIYF. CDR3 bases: TGCAGCGTTTCGACAGGGCCCTCTGGAAACACCATATATTTT. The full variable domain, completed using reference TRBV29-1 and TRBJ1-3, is SAVISQKPSRDICQRGTSLTIQCQVDSQVTMMFWYRQQPGQSLTLIATANQGSEATYESGFVIDKFPISRPNLTFSTLTVSNMSPEDSSIYLCSVSTGPSGNTIYFGEGSWLTVV.

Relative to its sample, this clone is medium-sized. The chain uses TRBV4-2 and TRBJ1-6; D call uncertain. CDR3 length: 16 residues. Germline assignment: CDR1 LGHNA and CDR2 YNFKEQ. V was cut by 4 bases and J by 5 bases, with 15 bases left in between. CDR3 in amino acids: CASSLLPGNNNSPLHF. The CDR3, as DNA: TGTGCCAGCAGCCTCCTCCCGGGGAACAATAATTCACCCCTCCACTTT.

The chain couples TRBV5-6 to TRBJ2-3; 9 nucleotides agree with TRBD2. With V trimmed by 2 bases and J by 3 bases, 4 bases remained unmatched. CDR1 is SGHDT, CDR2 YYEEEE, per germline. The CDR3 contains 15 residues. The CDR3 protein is CASSFGGGATDTQYF. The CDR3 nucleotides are TGTGCCAGCAGCTTCGGCGGGGGGGCAACAGATACGCAGTATTTT.

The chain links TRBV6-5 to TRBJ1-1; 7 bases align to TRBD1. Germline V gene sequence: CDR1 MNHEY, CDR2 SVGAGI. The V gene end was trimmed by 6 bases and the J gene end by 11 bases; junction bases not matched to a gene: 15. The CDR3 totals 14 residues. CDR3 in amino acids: CASRSTGYRVLAFF. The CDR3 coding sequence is TGTGCCAGCAGATCGACAGGGTATCGGGTATTGGCTTTCTTT.

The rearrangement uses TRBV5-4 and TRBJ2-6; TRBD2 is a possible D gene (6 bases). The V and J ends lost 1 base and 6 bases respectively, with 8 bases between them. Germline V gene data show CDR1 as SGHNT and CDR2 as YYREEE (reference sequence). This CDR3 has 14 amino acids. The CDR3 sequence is CASSLRLEANVLTF. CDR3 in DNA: TGTGCCAGCAGCTTGAGACTAGAGGCCAACGTCCTGACTTTC.

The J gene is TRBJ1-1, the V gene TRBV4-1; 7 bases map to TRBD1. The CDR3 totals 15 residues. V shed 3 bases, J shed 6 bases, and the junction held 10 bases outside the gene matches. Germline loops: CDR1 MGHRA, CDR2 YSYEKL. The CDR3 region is CASSHPTQGSAEAFF. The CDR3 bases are TGCGCCAGCAGCCACCCTACACAGGGGTCGGCTGAAGCTTTCTTT.

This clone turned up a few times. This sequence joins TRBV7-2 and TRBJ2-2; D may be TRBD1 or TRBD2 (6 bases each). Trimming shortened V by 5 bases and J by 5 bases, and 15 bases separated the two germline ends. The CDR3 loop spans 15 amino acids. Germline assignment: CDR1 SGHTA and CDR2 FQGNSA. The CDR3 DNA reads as TGTGCCAGCAGCCAACCGGGGGCACGGACCGGGGAGCTGTTTTTT. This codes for CASSQPGARTGELFF. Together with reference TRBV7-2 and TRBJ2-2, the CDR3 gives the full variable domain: GAGVSQSPSNKVTEKGKDVELRCDPISGHTALYWYRQSLGQGLEFLIYFQGNSAPDKSGLPSDRFSAERTGGSVSTLTIQRTQQEDSAVYLCASSQPGARTGELFFGEGSRLTVL.

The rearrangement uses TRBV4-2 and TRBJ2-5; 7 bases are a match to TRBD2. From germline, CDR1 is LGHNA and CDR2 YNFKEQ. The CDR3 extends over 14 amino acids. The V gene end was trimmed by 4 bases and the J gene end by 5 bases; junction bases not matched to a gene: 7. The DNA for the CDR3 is TGTGCCAGCAGCCTCACTAGCGTTGGTGAGACCCAGTACTTC. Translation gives CASSLTSVGETQYF.

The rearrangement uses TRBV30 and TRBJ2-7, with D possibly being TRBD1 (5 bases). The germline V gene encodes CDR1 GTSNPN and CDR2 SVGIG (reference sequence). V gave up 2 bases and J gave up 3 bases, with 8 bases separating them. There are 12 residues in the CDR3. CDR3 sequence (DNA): TGTGCCTGGAGTCCACAGGACTACGAGCAGTACTTC. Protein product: CAWSPQDYEQYF. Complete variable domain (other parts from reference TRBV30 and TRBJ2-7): SQTIHQWPATLVQPVGSPLSLECTVEGTSNPNLYWYRQAAGRGLQLLFYSVGIGQISSEVPQNLSASRPQDRQFILSSKKLLLSDSGFYLCAWSPQDYEQYFGPGTRLTVT.